Below, 29 T cell receptor beta chains from the same sample are listed, as sequenced in a study of blood T cell repertoires in COVID-19. Data came from immunoSEQ multiplex PCR; TCRdb stores just in-frame clones and leaves some out. The data hold 150,000 or so clones, with roughly 84% observed a single time. What was sequenced was peripheral blood. These receptors all stem from a woman between 55 and 75 years old with COVID-19, enrolled during active disease.

J is TRBJ2-1 and V is TRBV29-1; D is possibly TRBD1 (6 bases). Germline CDR1 reads SQVTM; CDR2 reads ANQGSEA. V lost 3 bases and J lost 3, with 15 bases in between. This CDR3 spans 15 amino acids. The CDR3 sequence: CSVDQTGHGYNEQFF. CDR3 sequence (DNA): TGCAGCGTTGACCAGACAGGACACGGCTACAATGAGCAGTTCTTC.

The chain combines TRBV30 with TRBJ1-2; 7 bases fit TRBD1. The CDR3 covers 12 residues. Trimming cost V 3 bases and J 8 bases; bases outside gene matches: 6. Germline-derived CDR1 and CDR2 are GTSNPN and SVGIG (reference sequence). CDR3 loop: CAWSQDREGYTF. The CDR3 coding sequence is TGTGCCTGGAGCCAAGACAGGGAAGGCTACACCTTC.

The genes are TRBV9 and TRBJ1-1; TRBD1 matches 7 bases. This CDR3 contains 14 residues. Germline assignment: CDR1 SGDLS and CDR2 YYNGEE. V gave up 4 bases and J gave up 1 base; unmatched junction bases: 4. CDR3 residues: CASSTGEKNTEAFF. CDR3 in DNA: TGTGCCAGCAGCACAGGGGAGAAGAACACTGAAGCTTTCTTT.

Here the CDR3 reads CASSSGTGTGSSPLHF. Here the CDR3 DNA reads TGTGCCAGCAGCTCCGGGACAGGGACGGGCAGTTCACCCCTCCACTTT. The chain has TRBV5-8 and TRBJ1-6; TRBD1 aligns across 9 bases. Germline lookup yields CDR1 SGHTS and CDR2 YDEGEE. The CDR3 covers 16 residues. The V segment lost 3 bases and the J segment 9 bases; nucleotides outside the gene matches: 10.

The chain recombines TRBV29-1 with TRBJ1-2; possible D gene TRBD1, 5 bases. Deletions cut 6 bases from V and 4 bases from J, with 15 bases between. The CDR3 has 13 amino acids. The germline V gene has CDR1 SQVTM and CDR2 ANQGSEA. The CDR3 here is CSVGGGPAYGYTF. The CDR3 DNA is TGCAGCGTCGGGGGGGGACCCGCCTATGGCTACACCTTC.

The chain combines TRBV5-1 with TRBJ1-6; D gene unclear. Deletions cut 0 bases from V and 5 bases from J, with 6 bases between. The CDR3 consists of 14 residues. Germline V gene sequence: CDR1 SGHRS, CDR2 YFSETQ. CDR3 sequence: CASSLVQNNSPLHF. The CDR3 bases are TGCGCCAGCAGCTTGGTTCAGAATAATTCACCCCTCCACTTT.

CDR3 bases: TGTGCCAGTACCGCCCCCTCTCTAGCGGACACGCAGTATTTT. Protein: CASTAPSLADTQYF. The gene calls are TRBV19 and TRBJ2-3, with 7 bases lining up with TRBD2. Germline V gives CDR1 LNHDA, CDR2 SQIVND (reference sequence). J gave up 9 bases and V 7 bases, and 13 bases lay outside the gene matches. This CDR3 is 14 amino acids long.

This clone was observed a single time. V is TRBV11-1 and J is TRBJ1-6; maybe TRBD1 (6 bases). Germline V gives CDR1 SGHAT, CDR2 FQDESV (reference sequence). V was clipped by 1 base and J by 17 bases, with 6 bases between them. The CDR3 runs 10 residues. CDR3 amino acids: CASSLGDIHF. CDR3 DNA sequence: TGTGCCAGCAGCTTAGGGGACATCCACTTT.

The CDR3: CASSMEAGNQPQHF. In nucleotides, the CDR3 is TGTGCCAGTAGTATGGAGGCGGGCAATCAGCCCCAGCATTTT. This chain links TRBV19 with TRBJ1-5; D remains ambiguous. The V end was cut by 3 bases, the J end by 2 bases, with 8 bases between. The CDR3 spans 14 residues. Germline CDR1 reads LNHDA; CDR2 reads SQIVND (reference sequence).

This chain uses TRBV5-1 with TRBJ1-2; 7 bases line up with TRBD1. V shed 1 base and J 8 bases; nucleotides not matched to a gene: 5. Germline V gene lookup returns CDR1 SGHRS and CDR2 YFSETQ. The CDR3 length is 13 residues. CDR3 in DNA: TGCGCCAGCAGCTTGACAGGGGAGGACGGCTACACCTTC. Protein product: CASSLTGEDGYTF.

V gene TRBV5-1 combines with J gene TRBJ2-2; tentatively, D is TRBD2 (6 bases). Germline V gene data show CDR1 as SGHRS and CDR2 as YFSETQ. The V gene lost 4 bases and the J gene lost 6 bases, with 13 bases spanning the gap. This CDR3 is built from 14 residues. DNA for the CDR3: TGCGCCAGCAGCGAAACCGGGAGCTCCGGGGAGCTGTTTTTT. This translates into CASSETGSSGELFF.

The chain is built from TRBV5-1 and TRBJ2-1, with 13 bases fitting TRBD2. The CDR3 is 17 amino acids. Germline V gene data show CDR1 as SGHRS and CDR2 as YFSETQ. The V and J ends lost 2 bases and 8 bases, in that order; junction bases with no gene match: 10. This CDR3 is CASSFTAGTSGKDEQFF. The CDR3, as DNA: TGCGCCAGCAGCTTTACCGCGGGGACTAGCGGGAAGGATGAGCAGTTCTTC. Looking up the rest from reference TRBV5-1 and TRBJ2-1 gives the full variable domain: KAGVTQTPRYLIKTRGQQVTLSCSPISGHRSVSWYQQTPGQGLQFLFEYFSETQRNKGNFPGRFSGRQFSNSRSEMNVSTLELGDSALYLCASSFTAGTSGKDEQFFGPGTRLTVL.

This clone has more than one count but fewer than ten. The V and J genes are TRBV24-1 and TRBJ1-2; possibly TRBD1 for D (5 bases). In germline, CDR1 is KGHDR, CDR2 SFDVKD. The CDR3 totals 13 residues. Trimming cost V 7 bases and J 4 bases, with 12 bases left between them. The CDR3 here is CATSLRGGYGYTF. The CDR3 coding sequence is TGTGCCACCAGCCTAAGGGGTGGCTATGGCTACACCTTC.

The chain has TRBV6-5 and TRBJ1-1; possible D gene TRBD1, 5 bases. The CDR3 spans 15 residues. V lost 7 bases, J lost 4 bases, and 19 bases lay in between. In germline, CDR1 is MNHEY, CDR2 SVGAGI. The CDR3 reads CASNLQEGQSTEAFF. The CDR3 nucleotides are TGTGCCAGCAATCTACAGGAGGGCCAGAGCACTGAAGCTTTCTTT.

The V gene is TRBV5-1, the J gene TRBJ1-1; perhaps TRBD1 as D (5 bases). Germline V gene sequence: CDR1 SGHRS, CDR2 YFSETQ. The CDR3 has 16 amino acids. Between the trimmed V and J ends, which lost 4 bases and 1 base, there was a span of 17 bases. The CDR3 loop reads CASSLGQRGPNTEAFF. CDR3 in DNA: TGCGCCAGCAGCCTTGGCCAAAGGGGCCCGAACACTGAAGCTTTCTTT.

By its share, this clone is medium-sized (0.01 to 0.1%). The chain recombines TRBV5-6 with TRBJ2-1, with D possibly being TRBD2 (5 bases). The CDR3 is 12 amino acids. Trimming removed 3 bases at V and 6 bases at J, with 7 bases between. Germline V gene data show CDR1 as SGHDT and CDR2 as YYEEEE. The CDR3 loop reads CASSSLANEQFF. The CDR3 nucleotides read TGTGCCAGCAGCTCTCTAGCCAATGAGCAGTTCTTC.

The table lists this clone with a few counts. V usage is TRBV5-1 and J usage is TRBJ1-2; 11 nucleotides align to TRBD1. V lost 5 bases, J lost 5 bases, and 17 bases stayed unmatched. CDR3 length equals 18 residues. Per the germline V gene, CDR1 is SGHRS and CDR2 is YFSETQ. The CDR3 sequence: CASSPVGTGGRGDYGYTF. CDR3 nucleotides: TGCGCCAGCAGTCCCGTCGGGACAGGGGGAAGAGGCGATTATGGCTACACCTTC.

This clone has more than one count but fewer than ten. The rearrangement links TRBV27 to TRBJ2-3; weak D call: TRBD1 (6 bases). This CDR3 contains 13 residues. V was pared by 3 bases and J by 6 bases, with 10 bases between. Germline V gene sequence: CDR1 MNHEY, CDR2 SMNVEV (reference sequence). The CDR3 loop is CASSFDQGDTQYF. The CDR3 DNA sequence: TGTGCCAGCAGTTTCGATCAGGGGGATACGCAGTATTTT.

The chain has TRBV10-3 and TRBJ1-5; D is uncertain. Germline V lookup: CDR1 ENHRY, CDR2 SYGVKD. V was clipped by 3 bases and J by 9 bases, with 12 bases between them. The CDR3 covers 13 residues. CDR3 in DNA: TGTGCCATCAGTGAAAAACGCGGGATGCCCCAGCATTTT. This gives the protein CAISEKRGMPQHF.

The chain has TRBV6-5 and TRBJ1-2; 7 bases are shared with TRBD1. Per the germline V gene, CDR1 is MNHEY and CDR2 is SVGAGI. The junction had 5 bases not matched to a gene; V was cut back by 4 bases and J by 3 bases. CDR3 size: 14 residues. The CDR3: CASSWNRGDYGYTF. CDR3 nucleotides: TGTGCCAGCAGTTGGAACAGGGGCGACTATGGCTACACCTTC.

The chain combines TRBV5-1 with TRBJ1-3, with 7 bases lining up with TRBD1. Germline V CDR1 and CDR2: SGHRS, YFSETQ. The trim removed 0 bases at V and 0 bases at J, leaving 6 bases unmatched. This CDR3 spans 17 amino acids. The CDR3 loop is CASSLVEGAGSGNTIYF. CDR3 in DNA: TGCGCCAGCAGCTTGGTTGAGGGGGCAGGCTCTGGAAACACCATATATTTT.

This rearrangement joins TRBV7-9 to TRBJ2-5; D call uncertain. The CDR3 extends over 14 amino acids. Deletions cut 3 bases from V and 2 bases from J, with 10 bases between. The germline gives CDR1 SEHNR, CDR2 FQNEAQ (reference sequence). This CDR3 reads CASSFALRQETQYF. CDR3 sequence (DNA): TGTGCCAGCAGCTTTGCCCTGCGGCAAGAGACCCAGTACTTC.

This clone was picked up one time. The chain links TRBV2 to TRBJ1-5; a weak D match, TRBD1 (5 bases). Deletions cut 0 bases from V and 4 bases from J, with 10 bases between. CDR3 size: 15 residues. Germline CDR1 SNHLY, CDR2 FYNNEI. CDR3 DNA sequence: TGTGCCAGCAGTGAAGCGCGACAGAGTAATCAGCCCCAGCATTTT. This codes for CASSEARQSNQPQHF.

The V gene is TRBV28, the J gene TRBJ2-1, with 8 bases lining up with TRBD1. After removal of 5 bases from V and 7 bases from J, the junction contained 7 bases not matched to a gene. The CDR3 has 14 amino acids. Germline CDR1 MDHEN, CDR2 SYDVKM. The CDR3 reads CASSAAGGRNEQFF. The CDR3 DNA follows: TGTGCCAGCAGTGCGGCAGGGGGCCGAAATGAGCAGTTCTTC.

The J gene is TRBJ1-5, the V gene TRBV5-5; perhaps TRBD1 as D (5 bases). CDR3 length: 18 amino acids. The V end lost 2 bases, the J end lost 1 base, and 19 bases lay between the germline ends. Germline CDR1 and CDR2: SGHKS and YYEKEE (reference sequence). The CDR3 sequence is CASSFSGALGSSNQPQHF. CDR3 nucleotide sequence: TGTGCCAGCAGCTTTAGCGGGGCTTTGGGGTCGAGCAATCAGCCCCAGCATTTT.

The chain uses TRBV11-3 and TRBJ2-1; D not resolved. Germline V lookup: CDR1 SGHNT, CDR2 YENEEA. V shed 6 bases and J shed 6 bases, with 9 bases lying between them. CDR3 size: 12 residues. CDR3 coding DNA: TGTGCCAGCAGTCTTAACTCCAATGAGCAGTTCTTC. This sequence encodes CASSLNSNEQFF.

This rearrangement joins TRBV12-3 or TRBV12-4 to TRBJ1-5; D gene ambiguous. Trimming took 0 bases from V and 13 from J, leaving 10 bases between them. The CDR3 consists of 12 residues. The CDR3 DNA is TGTGCCAGCAGTTTAGCGAGCGGAATACAGCATTTT. Translated, it gives CASSLASGIQHF.

This clone came up once. The rearrangement uses TRBV6-5 and TRBJ2-3; tentative D call: TRBD1 (6 bases). The length of the CDR3 is 16 residues. The V end lost 0 bases, the J end lost 0 bases, and 10 bases lay between the germline ends. The V gene's germline CDR1 is MNHEY and CDR2 SVGAGI. CDR3: CASSYSGARSTDTQYF. The CDR3 coding sequence is TGTGCCAGCAGTTACTCGGGGGCCCGTAGCACAGATACGCAGTATTTT.

This rearrangement joins TRBV29-1 to TRBJ2-1; D might be TRBD2 (6 bases). Between the trimmed V and J ends, which lost 3 bases and 5 bases, there was a span of 17 bases. CDR1 is SQVTM, CDR2 ANQGSEA, per germline. CDR3 length equals 15 residues. The CDR3 sequence: CSVDSREVGDNEQFF. The DNA of the CDR3 is TGCAGCGTTGATTCCAGGGAGGTAGGCGACAATGAGCAGTTCTTC.